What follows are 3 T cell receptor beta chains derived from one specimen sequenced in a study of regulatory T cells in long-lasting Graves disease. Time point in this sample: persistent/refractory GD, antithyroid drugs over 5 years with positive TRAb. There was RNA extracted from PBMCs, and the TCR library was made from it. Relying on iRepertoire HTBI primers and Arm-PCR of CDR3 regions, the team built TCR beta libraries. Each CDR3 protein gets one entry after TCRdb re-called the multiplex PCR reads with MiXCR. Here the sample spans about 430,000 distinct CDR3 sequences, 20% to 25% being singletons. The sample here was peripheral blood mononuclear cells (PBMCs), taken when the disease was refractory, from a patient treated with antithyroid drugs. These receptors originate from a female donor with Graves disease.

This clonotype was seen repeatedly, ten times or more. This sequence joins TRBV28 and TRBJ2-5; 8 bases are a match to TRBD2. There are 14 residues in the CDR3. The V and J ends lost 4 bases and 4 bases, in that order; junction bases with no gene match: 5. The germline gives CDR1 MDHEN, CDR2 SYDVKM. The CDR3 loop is CASSSGTRLETQYF. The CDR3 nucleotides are TGTGCCAGCAGTTCCGGGACTAGGTTAGAGACCCAGTACTTC.

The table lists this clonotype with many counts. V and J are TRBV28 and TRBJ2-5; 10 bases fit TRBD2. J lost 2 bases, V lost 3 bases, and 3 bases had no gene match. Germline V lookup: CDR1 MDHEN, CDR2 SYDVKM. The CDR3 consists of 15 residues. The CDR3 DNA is TGTGCCAGCAGTTTGGGTAGCGGGAGGCAAGAGACCCAGTACTTC. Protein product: CASSLGSGRQETQYF.

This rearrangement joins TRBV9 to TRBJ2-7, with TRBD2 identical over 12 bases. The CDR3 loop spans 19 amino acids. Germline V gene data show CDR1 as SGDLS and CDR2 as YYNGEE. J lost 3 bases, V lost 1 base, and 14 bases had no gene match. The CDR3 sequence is CASSVSLRRLAGVNYEQYF. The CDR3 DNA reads TGTGCCAGCAGCGTATCCCTCAGGAGACTAGCGGGAGTTAACTACGAGCAGTACTTC.